The 25 T cell receptor beta chains listed next were all sequenced from one sample in a study of T cells in Graves' hyperthyroidism and ophthalmopathy. TCR beta CDR3 regions were amplified from RNA transcripts. The HTBI primer set drove a first-round RT-PCR of the TCR CDR3. TCRdb fed the multiplex PCR reads into MiXCR, producing one record per CDR3 protein. The sample records over 500,000 distinct CDR3 sequences, approximately 17% being singletons. The sample taken for sequencing was blood. Receptor source: a woman under 30 with Graves' ophthalmopathy.

This clonotype has a handful of counts. The chain uses TRBV28 and TRBJ1-3, with D possibly being TRBD1 (5 bases). Trimming shortened V by 5 bases and J by 4 bases, and 18 bases separated the two germline ends. This CDR3 spans 16 amino acids. Germline V gene lookup returns CDR1 MDHEN and CDR2 SYDVKM. Written as DNA, the CDR3 is TGTGCCAGCAGTCCCCGCCAGGGTGCGTTAGGAAACACCATATATTTT. Its protein product is CASSPRQGALGNTIYF.

This clonotype appeared many times. This rearrangement joins TRBV6-1 to TRBJ1-1; TRBD1 might be the D (5 bases). The CDR3 has 14 residues. The V gene lost 3 bases and the J gene lost 3 bases, with 11 bases spanning the gap. CDR1 MNHNS and CDR2 SASEGT come from the germline V gene. The CDR3 protein is CASSEEGLDTEAFF. The CDR3 bases are TGTGCCAGCAGTGAGGAGGGGTTGGACACTGAAGCTTTCTTT.

In this sample, this clonotype turned up many times. V and J are TRBV5-5 and TRBJ2-3; D might be TRBD1 or TRBD2, each matching 5 bases. The CDR3 is 14 residues long. The germline V and J ends were trimmed by 1 base and 6 bases, with 12 bases remaining between them. Germline-derived CDR1 and CDR2 are SGHKS and YYEKEE (reference sequence). Here the CDR3 DNA reads TGTGCCAGCAGCTTGTATACTGAGGGGGATACGCAGTATTTT. Translating gives CASSLYTEGDTQYF.

This clonotype occurred a few times. The rearrangement links TRBV5-6 to TRBJ1-4; D may be TRBD1 (5 bases). The CDR3 loop spans 16 amino acids. V shed 2 bases and J shed 8 bases, with 19 bases lying between them. Per the germline V gene, CDR1 is SGHDT and CDR2 is YYEEEE. The CDR3 DNA reads as TGTGCCAGCAGCTTAGGGTACATGGGGCGAGAAGAAAAACTGTTTTTT. Its translation is CASSLGYMGREEKLFF.

At least ten counts were recorded for this clonotype. The rearrangement joins TRBV30 to TRBJ2-1, with D possibly being TRBD1 (6 bases). This CDR3 contains 14 residues. Germline-derived CDR1 and CDR2 are GTSNPN and SVGIG (reference sequence). The ends were cut back, 1 base at V and 10 bases at J, with 17 bases in the middle. The DNA for the CDR3 is TGTGCCTGGAGTGGGGGTGTGGGGGCCATGGAGCAGTTCTTC. This translates into CAWSGGVGAMEQFF.

This chain's CDR3 is CASSGSGIVYEQYF. CDR3 DNA: TGTGCCAGCAGTGGTAGCGGGATTGTCTACGAGCAGTACTTC. The V and J genes are TRBV2 and TRBJ2-7, with 8 bases identical to TRBD2. CDR1 and CDR2 (germline): SNHLY, FYNNEI. The CDR3 covers 14 residues. The ends lost 4 bases at V and 3 bases at J; junction bases unmatched: 5.

The chain employs TRBV10-3 and TRBJ2-7; D possibly corresponds to TRBD2 (6 bases). Germline lookup yields CDR1 ENHRY and CDR2 SYGVKD. The CDR3 is 19 residues long. Trimming left V 4 bases short and J 0 bases short, with 25 bases between. CDR3 nucleotide sequence: TGTGCCATCAGTGGGGGGGAAGGGTTCGAAATCCCGAGCTCCTACGAGCAGTACTTC. This codes for CAISGGEGFEIPSSYEQYF.

This clonotype was counted at least ten times. This chain links TRBV29-1 with TRBJ2-7; D may match TRBD1 or TRBD2 (5 bases each). Germline V gene lookup returns CDR1 SQVTM and CDR2 ANQGSEA. This CDR3 has 14 amino acids. Trimming pared 2 bases from V and 0 bases from J, leaving 11 bases between. CDR3 loop: CSVETGPSSYEQYF. CDR3 DNA sequence: TGCAGCGTTGAAACGGGACCTAGCTCCTACGAGCAGTACTTC.

The chain uses TRBV12-3 or TRBV12-4 and TRBJ1-2; D is uncertain. The CDR3 covers 13 residues. V lost 6 bases to trimming and J lost 2 bases, with 10 bases between them. The CDR3 sequence is CASSNRENYGYTF. CDR3 coding DNA: TGTGCCAGCAGCAACCGGGAGAACTATGGCTACACCTTC.

This clonotype came up many times. The chain employs TRBV5-5 and TRBJ2-7, with D tentatively TRBD1 (6 bases). This CDR3 contains 15 residues. Trimming shortened V by 3 bases and J by 3 bases, and 16 bases separated the two germline ends. Germline values: CDR1 SGHKS, CDR2 YYEKEE (reference sequence). The CDR3 region is CASSYGQFGGYEQYF. CDR3 coding DNA: TGTGCCAGCAGCTACGGACAGTTTGGTGGCTACGAGCAGTACTTC.

This clonotype was counted at least ten times. The chain employs TRBV2 and TRBJ2-1; TRBD2 matches 7 bases. Trimming cost V 6 bases and J 8 bases; bases outside gene matches: 16. Germline assignment: CDR1 SNHLY and CDR2 FYNNEI. The CDR3 is made up of 16 amino acids. CDR3 nucleotide sequence: TGTGCCAGCAGCGCCTGGACTAGACGAGGGCAGGATGAGCAGTTCTTC. Translating it yields CASSAWTRRGQDEQFF.

This clonotype was seen at least ten times. The chain has TRBV10-3 and TRBJ2-7; possibly TRBD1 for D (5 bases). CDR3 length equals 14 residues. From germline, CDR1 is ENHRY and CDR2 SYGVKD. V lost 6 bases, J lost 2 bases, and 14 bases lay in between. This CDR3 reads CAIRQGSHTYEQYF. In nucleotides, the CDR3 is TGTGCCATCAGGCAGGGATCCCACACCTACGAGCAGTACTTC.

The rearrangement uses TRBV4-2 and TRBJ1-2; D remains ambiguous. Germline lookup yields CDR1 LGHNA and CDR2 YNFKEQ. The CDR3 length is 14 residues. V was trimmed by 0 bases and J by 7 bases, leaving 12 bases between them. The chain's CDR3 is CASSQDLWGSGYTF. DNA of the CDR3: TGTGCCAGCAGCCAAGATCTCTGGGGTTCTGGCTACACCTTC.

This clonotype was found many times. The chain has TRBV6-1 and TRBJ1-2; 8 nucleotides line up with TRBD1. Germline V CDR1 and CDR2: MNHNS, SASEGT. The J segment lost 4 bases and the V segment lost 5 bases, leaving 3 bases of the junction unmatched. This CDR3 is built from 13 residues. CDR3 region: CASSQQGGYGYTF. DNA of the CDR3: TGTGCCAGCAGTCAACAGGGGGGCTATGGCTACACCTTC.

The rearrangement uses TRBV19 and TRBJ2-2, with 8 positions matching TRBD2. Germline V gene data show CDR1 as LNHDA and CDR2 as SQIVND (reference sequence). This CDR3 region has 15 residues. J gave up 1 base and V 7 bases, and 5 bases lay outside the gene matches. The CDR3 spells CASNGLAQNTGELFF. The CDR3, as DNA: TGTGCCAGTAATGGACTAGCACAGAACACCGGGGAGCTGTTTTTT.

The V call is TRBV6-2 or TRBV6-3, the J call TRBJ2-7; D remains ambiguous. Germline CDR1 is MNHEY and CDR2 is SVGEGT. V dropped 2 bases and J dropped 3 bases, with 14 bases sitting between them. This CDR3 is 15 amino acids long. The CDR3 region is CASSYPEKTDYEQYF. The CDR3 coding sequence is TGTGCCAGCAGTTACCCTGAAAAGACTGACTACGAGCAGTACTTC.

This clonotype turned up a few times. This chain connects TRBV6-1 to TRBJ2-7; a possible D gene is TRBD1 (7 bases). V lost 5 bases to trimming and J lost 0 bases, with 14 bases between them. The CDR3 extends over 15 amino acids. Germline V CDR1 and CDR2: MNHNS, SASEGT. The CDR3 loop reads CASSLPGGSSYEQYF. The CDR3 DNA sequence: TGTGCCAGCAGTCTCCCAGGGGGGTCCTCCTACGAGCAGTACTTC.

This clonotype was detected only once. The genes are TRBV7-9 and TRBJ2-1, with 7 bases lining up with TRBD2. This CDR3 is built from 16 residues. The V gene end was trimmed by 3 bases and the J gene end by 3 bases; junction bases not matched to a gene: 8. Germline V gives CDR1 SEHNR, CDR2 FQNEAQ (reference sequence). For the CDR3, the DNA is TGTGCCAGCAGCTTGGGACGCGGGGGTCTCTACAATGAGCAGTTCTTC. This gives the protein CASSLGRGGLYNEQFF.

The V and J genes are TRBV11-1 and TRBJ2-2; D is possibly TRBD2 (5 bases). Germline loops: CDR1 SGHAT, CDR2 FQDESV (reference sequence). This CDR3 has 16 amino acids. Trimming left V 1 base short and J 2 bases short, with 11 bases between. This CDR3 reads CASSLEPSLNTGELFF. The CDR3 bases are TGTGCCAGCAGCTTAGAACCTAGCCTCAACACCGGGGAGCTGTTTTTT. Looking up the rest from reference TRBV11-1 and TRBJ2-2 gives the full variable domain: EAEVAQSPRYKITEKSQAVAFWCDPISGHATLYWYRQILGQGPELLVQFQDESVVDDSQLPKDRFSAERLKGVDSTLKIQPAELGDSAMYLCASSLEPSLNTGELFFGEGSRLTVL.

This clonotype occurred a few times. An end of the junction differs from the germline gene, which may be a read error. The chain uses TRBV5-5 and TRBJ2-2; 8 bases line up with TRBD2. Per germline, CDR1 SGHKS and CDR2 YYEKEE (reference sequence). The CDR3 has 16 residues. The CDR3 sequence: CASTLWTGGKTGELFF. DNA of the CDR3: TGTGCCAGCACCTTGTGGACGGGAGGGAAGACCGGGGAGCTGTTTTTT.

This clonotype appeared many times. The chain employs TRBV6-1 and TRBJ2-7, with D tentatively TRBD2 (6 bases). V was trimmed by 2 bases and J by 3 bases, leaving 14 bases between them. The CDR3 is made up of 15 amino acids. Looked up from germline, CDR1 is MNHNS and CDR2 is SASEGT. The chain's CDR3 is CASSESGGSVYEQYF. The CDR3 DNA reads as TGTGCCAGCAGTGAATCTGGGGGGAGCGTCTACGAGCAGTACTTC.

This clonotype has ten or more counts. V usage is TRBV11-2 and J usage is TRBJ2-2, with 8 bases matching TRBD1. V was pared by 5 bases and J by 4 bases, with 6 bases of the junction left unmatched. The germline CDR1 and CDR2 sequences are SGHAT and FQNNGV. This CDR3 is 15 amino acids long. CDR3 region: CASSLTGTGTGELFF. The CDR3 bases are TGTGCCAGCAGCCTAACCGGGACAGGCACCGGGGAGCTGTTTTTT.

This rearrangement joins TRBV3-1 to TRBJ2-3; the D gene is possibly TRBD2 (8 bases). This CDR3 contains 20 residues. Germline V CDR1 and CDR2: LGHDT, YNNKEL (reference sequence). V lost 5 bases, J lost 0 bases, and 27 bases lay in between. The CDR3 spells CASSESTDRVSGTSTDTQYF. The CDR3 nucleotides read TGTGCCAGCAGCGAATCCACCGACAGGGTTAGCGGGACTAGCACAGATACGCAGTATTTT.

This clonotype came up a few times. This chain links TRBV14 with TRBJ1-4; possibly TRBD1 for D (6 bases). Germline V gene sequence: CDR1 SGHDN, CDR2 FVKESK. The CDR3 totals 17 residues. Trimming pared 3 bases from V and 0 bases from J, leaving 14 bases between. CDR3 coding DNA: TGTGCCAGCAGCCACCAAATCAGGGGAACAACTAATGAAAAACTGTTTTTT. Translating it yields CASSHQIRGTTNEKLFF. Using reference TRBV14 and TRBJ1-4 for the parts outside the CDR3, the full variable domain is EAGVTQFPSHSVIEKGQTVTLRCDPISGHDNLYWYRRVMGKEIKFLLHFVKESKQDESGMPNNRFLAERTGGTYSTLKVQPAELEDSGVYFCASSHQIRGTTNEKLFFGSGTQLSVL.

The chain couples TRBV14 to TRBJ1-5; maybe TRBD1 (5 bases). The CDR3 consists of 13 residues. Germline-derived CDR1 and CDR2 are SGHDN and FVKESK. V was pared by 3 bases and J by 6 bases, with 9 bases between. CDR3 amino acids: CASSQDNGQPQHF. The CDR3 DNA is TGTGCCAGCAGCCAGGACAATGGTCAGCCCCAGCATTTT.